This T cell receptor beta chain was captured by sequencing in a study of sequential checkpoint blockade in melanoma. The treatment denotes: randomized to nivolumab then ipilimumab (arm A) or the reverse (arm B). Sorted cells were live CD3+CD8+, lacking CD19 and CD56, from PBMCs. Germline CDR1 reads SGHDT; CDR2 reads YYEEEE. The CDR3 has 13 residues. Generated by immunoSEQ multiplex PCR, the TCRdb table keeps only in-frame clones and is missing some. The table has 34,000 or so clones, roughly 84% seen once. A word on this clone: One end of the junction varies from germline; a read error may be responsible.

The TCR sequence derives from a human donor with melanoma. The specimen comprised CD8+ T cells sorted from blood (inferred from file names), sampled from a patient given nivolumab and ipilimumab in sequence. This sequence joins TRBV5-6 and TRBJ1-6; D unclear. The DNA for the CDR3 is TGTGCCAGCAGCTTGCAGGATGTTTCACCCCCCCACTTT. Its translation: CASSLQDVSPPHF. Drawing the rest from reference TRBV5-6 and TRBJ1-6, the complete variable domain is DAGVTQSPTHLIKTRGQQVTLRCSPKSGHDTVSWYQQALGQGPQFIFQYYEEEERQRGNFPDRFSGHQFPNYSSELNVNALLLGDSALYLCASSLQDVSPPHFGNGTRLTVT.